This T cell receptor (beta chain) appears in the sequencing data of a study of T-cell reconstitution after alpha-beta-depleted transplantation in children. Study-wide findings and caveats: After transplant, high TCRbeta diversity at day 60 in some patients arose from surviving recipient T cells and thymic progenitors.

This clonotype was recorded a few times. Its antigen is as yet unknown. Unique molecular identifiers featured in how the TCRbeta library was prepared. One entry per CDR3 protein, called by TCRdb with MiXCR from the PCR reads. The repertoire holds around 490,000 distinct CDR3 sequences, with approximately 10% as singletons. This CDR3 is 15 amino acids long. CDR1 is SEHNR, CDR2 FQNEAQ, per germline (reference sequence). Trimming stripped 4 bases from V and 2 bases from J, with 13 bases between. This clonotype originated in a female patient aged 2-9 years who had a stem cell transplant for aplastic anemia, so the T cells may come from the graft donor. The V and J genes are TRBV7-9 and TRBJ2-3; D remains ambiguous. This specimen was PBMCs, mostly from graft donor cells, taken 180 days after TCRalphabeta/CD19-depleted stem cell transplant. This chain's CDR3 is CASSSMGYNTDTQYF. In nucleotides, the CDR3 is TGTGCCAGCAGCTCCATGGGGTACAACACAGATACGCAGTATTTT.